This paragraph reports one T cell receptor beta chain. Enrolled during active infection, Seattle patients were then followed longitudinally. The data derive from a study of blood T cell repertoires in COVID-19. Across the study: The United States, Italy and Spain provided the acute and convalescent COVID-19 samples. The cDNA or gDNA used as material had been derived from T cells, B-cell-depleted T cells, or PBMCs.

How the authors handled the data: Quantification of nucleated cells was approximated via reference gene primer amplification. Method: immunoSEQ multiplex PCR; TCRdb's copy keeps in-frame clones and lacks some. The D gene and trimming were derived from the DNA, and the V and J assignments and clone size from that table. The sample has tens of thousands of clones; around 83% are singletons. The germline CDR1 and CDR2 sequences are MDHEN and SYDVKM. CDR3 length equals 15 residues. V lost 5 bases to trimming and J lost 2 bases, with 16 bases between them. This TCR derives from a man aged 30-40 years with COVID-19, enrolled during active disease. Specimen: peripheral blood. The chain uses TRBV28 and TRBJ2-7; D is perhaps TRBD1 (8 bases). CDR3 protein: CASSQTGGEPYEQYF. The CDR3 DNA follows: TGTGCCAGCAGTCAAACAGGGGGGGAGCCCTACGAGCAGTACTTC.